A single sample is the source of the 7 T cell receptor beta chains below, sequenced in a study of CD8+ T cells in alopecia areata. RNA extraction was followed by reverse transcription into cDNA, which acted as the sequencing template. Generated by immunoSEQ multiplex PCR, the TCRdb table keeps only in-frame clones and is missing some. The sample holds some 120,000 clones; 61% are singletons and the top ten take around 5.7%. The sample's treatment: oral pan-JAK inhibitor, 5-10 mg twice daily. Material: CD4+ T cells sorted from blood, obtained at week 4, from a patient treated with tofacitinib. Source of these receptors: a human donor with alopecia areata.

The chain couples TRBV7-9 to TRBJ1-2; the match to TRBD1 covers 10 bases. The CDR3 runs to 14 residues. Germline-derived CDR1 and CDR2 are SEHNR and FQNEAQ (reference sequence). The J segment lost 4 bases and the V segment lost 5 bases, leaving 4 bases of the junction unmatched. CDR3 nucleotides: TGTGCCAGCAGCCCTAGGACAGGGGGCTATGGCTACACCTTC. Its protein product is CASSPRTGGYGYTF.

The chain combines TRBV7-2 with TRBJ2-5; the D gene is possibly TRBD2 (8 bases). V gave up 5 bases and J gave up 5 bases, with 21 bases separating them. Germline V lookup: CDR1 SGHTA, CDR2 FQGNSA. The CDR3 contains 16 residues. The DNA for the CDR3 is TGTGCCAGCAGCCTACAGGGGACTAGGATAGGGGAGACCCAGTACTTC. This sequence encodes CASSLQGTRIGETQYF.

The sample holds a few counts of this clone. The chain employs TRBV5-1 and TRBJ2-5, with D hard to call. The V end lost 2 bases, the J end lost 3 bases, and 2 bases lay between the germline ends. In germline, CDR1 is SGHRS, CDR2 YFSETQ. The CDR3 has 11 amino acids. CDR3 sequence: CASSFKETQYF. The DNA of the CDR3 is TGCGCCAGCAGCTTTAAAGAGACCCAGTACTTC.

The V and J genes are TRBV23-1 and TRBJ2-3, with D perhaps matching TRBD1 (6 bases). TRBV23-1 counts as an open reading frame of uncertain function. Trimming removed 6 bases at V and 0 bases at J, with 22 bases between. The CDR3 is 18 residues long. DNA of the CDR3: TGCGCCAGCAGACCCCCCGAATTTGGACAGACTAGCACAGATACGCAGTATTTT. Translated, it gives CASRPPEFGQTSTDTQYF.

The chain couples TRBV30 to TRBJ2-5; 11 bases line up with TRBD2. CDR1 is GTSNPN and CDR2 is SVGIG in the germline V gene (reference sequence). The CDR3 spans 12 residues. With V trimmed by 4 bases and J by 5 bases, 0 bases remained unmatched. The CDR3: CAWTSGGETQYF. Written as DNA, the CDR3 is TGTGCCTGGACTAGCGGGGGGGAGACCCAGTACTTC.

This clone was found a few times. The chain recombines TRBV7-9 with TRBJ1-6, with 8 bases that match TRBD1. Germline CDR1 and CDR2: SEHNR and FQNEAQ (reference sequence). The trim removed 1 base at V and 8 bases at J, leaving 7 bases unmatched. The CDR3 is made up of 16 amino acids. The CDR3: CASSLDEAGGDSPLHF. The DNA of the CDR3 is TGTGCCAGCAGCTTAGACGAGGCAGGGGGCGATTCACCCCTCCACTTT. The full variable domain, completed using reference TRBV7-9 and TRBJ1-6, is DTGVSQNPRHKITKRGQNVTFRCDPISEHNRLYWYRQTLGQGPEFLTYFQNEAQLEKSRLLSDRFSAERPKGSFSTLEIQRTEQGDSAMYLCASSLDEAGGDSPLHFGNGTRLTVT.

The V and J genes are TRBV9 and TRBJ1-5; TRBD1 matches 7 bases. Germline V CDR1 and CDR2: SGDLS, YYNGEE. V lost 0 bases to trimming and J lost 4 bases; unmatched junction nucleotides: 1. This CDR3 has 14 residues. CDR3 loop: CASSVGTGNQPQHF. The CDR3 nucleotides read TGTGCCAGCAGCGTAGGGACAGGAAATCAGCCCCAGCATTTT.